The source of this TCR beta chain is a study of identical twins. This clonotype was seen only a few times. Each CDR3 protein gets one entry after TCRdb re-called the 5' RACE reads with MiXCR. The sample records about 490,000 distinct CDR3 sequences, approximately 14% being singletons. Another study also made use of these data, one on yellow fever vaccine responses in identical twins.

Specimen: CD4+ T cells sorted from blood. The origin of this receptor is a woman in her late teens or twenties in good health.

Here the CDR3 reads CSVERLAGTYNEQFF. Written as DNA, the CDR3 is TGCAGCGTTGAGCGGCTAGCGGGGACCTACAATGAGCAGTTCTTC. V gene TRBV29-1 combines with J gene TRBJ2-1; 9 bases align to TRBD2. CDR1 and CDR2 (germline): SQVTM, ANQGSEA. There are 15 residues in the CDR3. Trimming at V came to 3 bases and at J to 2 bases, leaving 5 bases not matched to a gene.